Following are 20 T cell receptor beta chains from one sample sequenced in a study of shared clonotypes between healthy human individuals. The protocol was immunoSEQ multiplex PCR, while the TCRdb copy is restricted to in-frame clones and leaves out a portion. The data show almost 700,000 clones, approximately 90% seen once. It was CD45RO-negative cells, positively selected for CCR7, that made up naive CD8 cells, with terminally differentiated effector memory CD45RA+ cells excluded. What was sequenced was naive CD8+ T cells sorted from blood. All receptors derive from a man aged 30 to 39 in good health.

The V gene is TRBV7-9, the J gene TRBJ2-2; D is ambiguous. Germline CDR1 and CDR2: SEHNR and FQNEAQ (reference sequence). The CDR3 runs 16 residues. Trimming left V 0 bases short and J 0 bases short, with 8 bases between. In DNA form, the CDR3 reads TGTGCCAGCAGCTTAGCATCTCAAACGAACACCGGGGAGCTGTTTTTT. Residues: CASSLASQTNTGELFF.

Note on this clone: This same CDR3 is encoded by further DNA sequences in the sample. V is TRBV6-5 and J is TRBJ1-1, with 8 bases lining up with TRBD1. Germline CDR1 is MNHEY and CDR2 is SVGAGI. With 6 bases clipped from V and 6 bases from J, the junction kept 9 bases outside the gene matches. This CDR3 contains 14 residues. The CDR3 spells CASRPGQGIAEAFF. The CDR3 DNA is TGTGCCAGCAGACCCGGACAGGGTATTGCTGAAGCTTTCTTT.

V is TRBV10-3 and J is TRBJ2-1; weak D call: TRBD2 (6 bases). Between the trimmed V and J ends, which lost 0 bases and 7 bases, there was a span of 16 bases. The CDR3 runs 16 residues. In germline, CDR1 is ENHRY, CDR2 SYGVKD. This CDR3 is CAISESGGGSENEQFF. CDR3 nucleotides: TGTGCCATCAGTGAGTCGGGGGGAGGTTCCGAAAATGAGCAGTTCTTC.

This clone was seen only once. The J gene is TRBJ2-7, the V gene TRBV6-1, with D maybe TRBD2 (5 bases). V shed 7 bases and J shed 0 bases, with 16 bases lying between them. CDR1 and CDR2 (germline): MNHNS, SASEGT. CDR3 length: 15 amino acids. The DNA for the CDR3 is TGTGCCAGCAACTTATACGGCGGGTCCTCCTACGAGCAGTACTTC. Translation gives CASNLYGGSSYEQYF.

The chain combines TRBV27 with TRBJ1-6; 8 bases are shared with TRBD1. The CDR3 is 15 residues long. Germline trimming cut 5 bases from V and 3 bases from J; bases unmatched to any gene: 3. Germline V lookup: CDR1 MNHEY, CDR2 SMNVEV (reference sequence). The CDR3 DNA is TGTGCCAGCAGTCTGGGACAGGTCTATAATTCACCCCTCCACTTT. As protein: CASSLGQVYNSPLHF.

The genes are TRBV9 and TRBJ2-3; D gene ambiguous. The germline V and J ends were trimmed by 0 bases and 3 bases, with 11 bases remaining between them. The CDR3 extends over 15 amino acids. Germline CDR1 is SGDLS and CDR2 is YYNGEE. The CDR3: CASSVATAATDTQYF. The CDR3 DNA follows: TGTGCCAGCAGCGTAGCTACGGCAGCGACAGATACGCAGTATTTT.

The rearrangement links TRBV7-6 to TRBJ2-3; D unresolved. Germline assignment: CDR1 SGHVS and CDR2 FNYEAQ. The CDR3 is 14 residues long. Trimming pared 1 base from V and 1 base from J, leaving 6 bases between. The CDR3 loop reads CASSLEPGTDTQYF. CDR3 in DNA: TGTGCCAGCAGCTTAGAGCCGGGCACAGATACGCAGTATTTT.

The V and J genes are TRBV11-3 and TRBJ2-1, with no clear D. This CDR3 is 14 amino acids long. CDR1 is SGHNT, CDR2 YENEEA, per germline. With 3 bases removed from V and 6 bases from J, the gap between germline ends came to 12 bases. In DNA, the CDR3 is TGTGCCAGCAGCTTGGTGTTCCCTCCCAATGAGCAGTTCTTC. Amino acids: CASSLVFPPNEQFF.

The chain combines TRBV6-4 with TRBJ2-3; TRBD2 aligns across 8 bases. Germline V gene data show CDR1 as MRHNA and CDR2 as SNTAGT. The CDR3 is 16 residues long. Unmatched junction bases numbered 13, after V lost 6 bases and J lost 5 bases. DNA for the CDR3: TGTGCCAGCAGCCGACGAGCGGGAGAGGCTCAAGATACGCAGTATTTT. This sequence encodes CASSRRAGEAQDTQYF.

The chain joins TRBV11-3 to TRBJ2-1; D may be TRBD1 or TRBD2 (5 bases each). Trimming removed 1 base from V and 5 bases from J, with 9 bases in between. The CDR3 runs to 14 residues. The germline V gene has CDR1 SGHNT and CDR2 YENEEA. The CDR3 here is CASSLGDDNNEQFF. CDR3 in DNA: TGTGCCAGCAGCTTAGGGGACGACAACAATGAGCAGTTCTTC.

This sequence joins TRBV9 and TRBJ1-3; D ambiguous. Germline values: CDR1 SGDLS, CDR2 YYNGEE. The CDR3 totals 15 residues. Trimming stripped 4 bases from V and 0 bases from J, with 11 bases between. CDR3 DNA: TGTGCCAGCAGCTCTTGGGTAGACTCTGGAAACACCATATATTTT. As protein: CASSSWVDSGNTIYF.

The chain combines TRBV2 with TRBJ2-5, with TRBD1 as a possible D gene (5 bases). This CDR3 has 14 residues. Trimming cost V 4 bases and J 4 bases, with 13 bases left between them. CDR1 SNHLY and CDR2 FYNNEI come from the germline V gene. The CDR3 sequence is CASSGGAATETQYF. For the CDR3, the DNA is TGTGCCAGCAGTGGGGGCGCAGCAACAGAGACCCAGTACTTC.

This chain connects TRBV29-1 to TRBJ2-3; D assignment may be TRBD1 or TRBD2 (5 bases each). Trimming took off 6 bases at V and 0 bases at J, with 13 bases between the two ends. CDR3 length equals 14 residues. The germline gives CDR1 SQVTM, CDR2 ANQGSEA. This chain's CDR3 is CSVEWDLSTDTQYF. DNA of the CDR3: TGCAGCGTCGAGTGGGACCTTAGCACAGATACGCAGTATTTT.

The table lists this clone with a count of one. The chain joins TRBV19 to TRBJ1-2, with 7 positions matching TRBD1. This CDR3 region has 21 residues. Germline lookup yields CDR1 LNHDA and CDR2 SQIVND (reference sequence). V lost 8 bases and J lost 2; bases outside the gene matches: 29. CDR3 sequence: CASGDDKTTGRVPQENYGYTF. As DNA, the CDR3 is TGTGCCAGTGGAGACGACAAAACGACAGGGCGGGTACCCCAGGAAAACTATGGCTACACCTTC.

This chain uses TRBV5-6 with TRBJ1-2; possibly TRBD1 for D (6 bases). V lost 4 bases and J 6 bases, leaving 16 bases between the germline ends. The CDR3 loop spans 14 amino acids. The germline V gene has CDR1 SGHDT and CDR2 YYEEEE. This CDR3 is CASSIVGGANGYTF. Here the CDR3 DNA reads TGTGCCAGCAGCATTGTGGGGGGCGCAAATGGCTACACCTTC.

The V call is TRBV10-1, the J call TRBJ2-1; D perhaps matches TRBD2 (5 bases). This CDR3 has 12 residues. V gave up 2 bases and J gave up 6 bases, with 5 bases separating them. The germline gives CDR1 WNHNN, CDR2 SYGVQD (reference sequence). The CDR3 DNA reads as TGCGCCAGCAGTGAGGCGGGCAATGAGCAGTTCTTC. This translates into CASSEAGNEQFF.

This chain joins TRBV5-1 and TRBJ2-3, with D possibly TRBD2 on 6 matching bases. CDR3 length: 17 amino acids. V was trimmed by 1 base and J by 6 bases, leaving 21 bases between them. In germline, CDR1 is SGHRS, CDR2 YFSETQ. The CDR3 here is CASSLSETRFISDTQYF. Here the CDR3 DNA reads TGCGCCAGCAGCTTGAGTGAGACTAGATTTATATCGGATACGCAGTATTTT.

The CDR3 loop reads CASSAAPTYEQYF. CDR3 nucleotide sequence: TGTGCCAGCAGTGCGGCCCCCACCTACGAGCAGTACTTC. The chain recombines TRBV27 with TRBJ2-7; D unclear. CDR1 MNHEY and CDR2 SMNVEV come from the germline V gene (reference sequence). V was shortened by 5 bases and J by 2 bases, with 10 bases between the two germline ends. CDR3 size: 13 residues.

As DNA, the CDR3 is TGTGCCAGCAGCCGTTTCCCCCCAACGGGAGAGGGGGAGACCCAGTACTTC. It is translated as CASSRFPPTGEGETQYF. The chain employs TRBV5-4 and TRBJ2-5, with D possibly TRBD2 on 6 matching bases. This CDR3 is built from 17 residues. Germline lookup yields CDR1 SGHNT and CDR2 YYREEE (reference sequence). V shed 4 bases and J shed 5 bases, with 24 bases lying between them.

The chain links TRBV28 to TRBJ1-1, with D maybe TRBD1 (5 bases). CDR3 length equals 13 residues. V was pared by 5 bases and J by 3 bases, with 10 bases between. The germline V gene encodes CDR1 MDHEN and CDR2 SYDVKM. CDR3 sequence: CASSRGLYTEAFF. For the CDR3, the DNA is TGTGCCAGCAGTCGGGGGTTGTACACTGAAGCTTTCTTT. Drawing the rest from reference TRBV28 and TRBJ1-1, the complete variable domain is DVKVTQSSRYLVKRTGEKVFLECVQDMDHENMFWYRQDPGLGLRLIYFSYDVKMKEKGDIPEGYSVSREKKERFSLILESASTNQTSMYLCASSRGLYTEAFFGQGTRLTVV.